This T cell receptor (beta chain) was captured by sequencing in a study of graft-versus-host responses after intestinal transplantation. Turning to the study itself: Uniformly, recipients were administered anti-thymocyte globulin induction with subsequent tacrolimus and steroids for approximately three years.

The study's findings and limits: Some patients had graft-donor T cell macrochimerism, and their allografts showed high graft-versus-host to host-versus-graft clonal ratios. Declines in HvG clones occurring early post-transplant were associated with peak circulating GvH clone levels. Recipient marrow showed GvH clones, some seen first in ileum or blood.

Regarding this clone: The antigen remains unidentified. An end of the junction differs from the germline gene, which may be a read error.

Generated by immunoSEQ multiplex PCR, the TCRdb table keeps only in-frame clones and is missing some. This sample has some 45,000 clones; over 75% occur once, and the top ten carry around 4.8%. The clonotype was recovered from a human patient who received an intestinal transplant, so some T cells may come from the graft donor. The source material was PBMCs, sampled 524 days after transplant.

The CDR3 nucleotides are TGTGCCAGCAGTGACGGGATGGACCCCGGGTTT. Residues: CASSDGMDPGF. This sequence joins TRBV6-1 and TRBJ1-1; D gene uncertain. Germline V lookup: CDR1 MNHNS, CDR2 SASEGT. The CDR3 spans 11 residues.